Here is one TCR beta chain with its context. Its antigen remains unknown. This entry comes from a study of cytomegalovirus exposure and HLA in healthy donors. Study-level results: Later analysis suggested most CMV-associated TCR beta chains were HLA-restricted. Across donors, presence/absence analyses took sequencing depth to be roughly uniform.

With 60 Vbeta and 13 Jbeta primers, the PCR was carried out. TCRdb keeps only in-frame clones here, not all; method: immunoSEQ multiplex PCR. The sample records over 150,000 clones, approximately 75% being singletons. V lost 5 bases to trimming and J lost 0 bases, with 2 bases between them. CDR3 length: 11 amino acids. Looked up from germline, CDR1 is SGHVS and CDR2 is FQNEAQ. J is TRBJ2-7 and V is TRBV7-8; D gene uncertain. Sequencing was done on a sample of PBMCs. The sequence came from a man aged 25-45 years in good health and CMV-seropositive. The CDR3 DNA sequence: TGTGCCAGCAGCCACTCCTACGAGCAGTACTTC. It codes for CASSHSYEQYF.